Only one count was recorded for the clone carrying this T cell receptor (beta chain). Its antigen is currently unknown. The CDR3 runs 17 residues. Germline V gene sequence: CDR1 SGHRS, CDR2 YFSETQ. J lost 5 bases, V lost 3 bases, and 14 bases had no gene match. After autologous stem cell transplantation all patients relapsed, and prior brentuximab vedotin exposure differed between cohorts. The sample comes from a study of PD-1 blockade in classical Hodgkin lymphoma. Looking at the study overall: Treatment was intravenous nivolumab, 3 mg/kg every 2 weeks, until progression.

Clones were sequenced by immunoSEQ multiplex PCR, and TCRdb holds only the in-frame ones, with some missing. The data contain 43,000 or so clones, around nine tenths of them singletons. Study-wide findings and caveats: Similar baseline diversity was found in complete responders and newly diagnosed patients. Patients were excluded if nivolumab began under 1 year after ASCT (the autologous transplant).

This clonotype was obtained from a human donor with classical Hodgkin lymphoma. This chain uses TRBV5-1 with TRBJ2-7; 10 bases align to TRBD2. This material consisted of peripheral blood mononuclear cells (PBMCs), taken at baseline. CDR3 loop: CASSSTLSGRAAHEQYF. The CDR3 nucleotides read TGCGCCAGCAGCTCGACCTTGAGCGGGAGGGCCGCGCACGAGCAGTACTTC.